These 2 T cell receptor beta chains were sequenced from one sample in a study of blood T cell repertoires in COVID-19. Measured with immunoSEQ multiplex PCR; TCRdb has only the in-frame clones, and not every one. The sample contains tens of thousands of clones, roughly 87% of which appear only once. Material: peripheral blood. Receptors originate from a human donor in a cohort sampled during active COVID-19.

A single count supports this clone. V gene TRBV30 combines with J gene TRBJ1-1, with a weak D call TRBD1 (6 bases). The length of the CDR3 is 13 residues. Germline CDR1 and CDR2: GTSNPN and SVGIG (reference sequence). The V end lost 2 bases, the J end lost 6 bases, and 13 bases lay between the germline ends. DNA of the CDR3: TGTGCCTGGAGTCGGGGGGCGGTTGCTGAAGCTTTCTTT. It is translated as CAWSRGAVAEAFF.

In DNA, the CDR3 is TGTGCCAGCAGCGCCGGACATTTTCAAGAGACCCAGTACTTC. Translated: CASSAGHFQETQYF. This chain links TRBV5-4 with TRBJ2-5; weak D call: TRBD1 (5 bases). V lost 4 bases and J 2 bases, leaving 12 bases between the germline ends. Looked up from germline, CDR1 is SGHNT and CDR2 is YYREEE (reference sequence). This CDR3 has 14 amino acids.